The 21 T cell receptor beta chains presented below share a single source sample, sequenced in a study of blood T cell repertoires in COVID-19. Method: immunoSEQ multiplex PCR; TCRdb's copy keeps in-frame clones and lacks some. This sample yields some 100,000 clones, of which roughly nine tenths are seen a single time; 10% belongs to the top ten. Specimen: peripheral blood. The receptors here all came from a man over 45 with acute or convalescent COVID-19.

Written as DNA, the CDR3 is TGCGCCAGCAGCCCGGGACAGGGGGGACAAGAGACCCAGTACTTC. Its protein product is CASSPGQGGQETQYF. V gene TRBV4-1 combines with J gene TRBJ2-5; the match to TRBD1 covers 11 bases. In germline, CDR1 is MGHRA, CDR2 YSYEKL. Germline trimming cut 4 bases from V and 2 bases from J; bases unmatched to any gene: 3. The CDR3 covers 15 residues.

This clone showed up just a few times. This sequence joins TRBV11-2 and TRBJ2-5, with D possibly being TRBD2 (5 bases). This CDR3 contains 13 residues. CDR1 is SGHAT, CDR2 FQNNGV, per germline. V lost 4 bases and J lost 5, with 11 bases in between. The CDR3 protein is CASSSGIYETQYF. The CDR3 DNA reads as TGTGCCAGCAGCTCCGGGATCTATGAGACCCAGTACTTC.

This chain joins TRBV19 and TRBJ1-3; D is perhaps TRBD1 (5 bases). V lost 3 bases and J 0 bases, leaving 9 bases between the germline ends. Germline assignment: CDR1 LNHDA and CDR2 SQIVND (reference sequence). CDR3 length: 15 residues. The CDR3 DNA reads as TGTGCCAGTAGTATTCAAAGGGGCTCTGGAAACACCATATATTTT. Protein product: CASSIQRGSGNTIYF.

This clone was seen more than once but under ten times. The V gene is TRBV28, the J gene TRBJ2-3; 10 bases align to TRBD2. CDR3 length: 15 amino acids. The V gene's germline CDR1 is MDHEN and CDR2 SYDVKM. V shed 6 bases and J 7 bases; nucleotides not matched to a gene: 10. DNA for the CDR3: TGTGCCAGCAGGGGGGGGACTAGCGTCCTACATACGCAGTATTTT. Encoded protein: CASRGGTSVLHTQYF.

The chain links TRBV7-9 to TRBJ1-1, with D unresolved. The germline V gene encodes CDR1 SEHNR and CDR2 FQNEAQ (reference sequence). Trimming stripped 5 bases from V and 3 bases from J, with 16 bases between. The CDR3 has 15 amino acids. The CDR3: CASSPSGLQDTEAFF. The CDR3 region has the DNA TGTGCCAGCAGCCCCTCGGGGTTGCAGGACACTGAAGCTTTCTTT. Full variable domain (outside the CDR3, taken from reference TRBV7-9 and TRBJ1-1): DTGVSQNPRHKITKRGQNVTFRCDPISEHNRLYWYRQTLGQGPEFLTYFQNEAQLEKSRLLSDRFSAERPKGSFSTLEIQRTEQGDSAMYLCASSPSGLQDTEAFFGQGTRLTVV.

The genes are TRBV5-1 and TRBJ2-7; D may correspond to TRBD1 or TRBD2 (5 bases each). Trimming removed 9 bases at V and 0 bases at J, with 13 bases between. The CDR3 contains 13 residues. The germline gives CDR1 SGHRS, CDR2 YFSETQ. The CDR3 DNA reads TGCGCCACCAGGGAGTCGAGCTCCTACGAGCAGTACTTC. Residues: CATRESSSYEQYF.

This chain uses TRBV3-1 (or the pseudogene TRBV3-2) with TRBJ2-3; D gene ambiguous. Germline values: CDR1 LGHDT, CDR2 YNNKEL (reference sequence). The CDR3 is 12 amino acids. Trimming removed 2 bases at V and 7 bases at J, with 7 bases between. The CDR3 loop reads CASSQTGNTQYF. The CDR3 nucleotides are TGTGCCAGCAGCCAAACTGGTAATACGCAGTATTTT.

This clone has more than one count but fewer than ten. The chain is built from TRBV5-1 and TRBJ2-3; 9 nucleotides agree with TRBD1. The V segment lost 4 bases and the J segment 3 bases; nucleotides outside the gene matches: 3. The V gene's germline CDR1 is SGHRS and CDR2 YFSETQ. CDR3 length: 14 residues. For the CDR3, the DNA is TGCGCCAGCAGCCTAGGGACAGGGACAGATACGCAGTATTTT. It codes for CASSLGTGTDTQYF.

The J gene is TRBJ1-5, the V gene TRBV19; possible D gene TRBD1, 5 bases. V lost 3 bases to trimming and J lost 8 bases, with 17 bases between them. This CDR3 has 15 residues. Germline V gives CDR1 LNHDA, CDR2 SQIVND (reference sequence). The CDR3 DNA is TGTGCCAGTAGTATCAGGGACGGACTACTGGAGCCCCAGCATTTT. Translation gives CASSIRDGLLEPQHF. The whole variable domain, remainder taken from reference TRBV19 and TRBJ1-5, is DGGITQSPKYLFRKEGQNVTLSCEQNLNHDAMYWYRQDPGQGLRLIYYSQIVNDFQKGDIAEGYSVSREKKESFPLTVTSAQKNPTAFYLCASSIRDGLLEPQHFGDGTRLSIL.

The V and J genes are TRBV19 and TRBJ2-1; possible D gene TRBD2, 6 bases. From germline, CDR1 is LNHDA and CDR2 SQIVND (reference sequence). This CDR3 is 14 amino acids long. The V end lost 5 bases, the J end lost 2 bases, and 10 bases lay between the germline ends. The CDR3 spells CASSGTPAYNEQFF. In DNA form, the CDR3 reads TGTGCCAGTAGTGGGACTCCAGCCTACAATGAGCAGTTCTTC.

The V call is TRBV6-4, the J call TRBJ1-1; TRBD1 aligns across 8 bases. V shed 7 bases, J shed 0 bases, and the junction held 4 bases outside the gene matches. The CDR3 is 14 residues long. Per the germline V gene, CDR1 is MRHNA and CDR2 is SNTAGT. CDR3 nucleotides: TGTGCCAGCAAGGGACAGGCGGTGAACACTGAAGCTTTCTTT. Translated, it gives CASKGQAVNTEAFF.

This clone has only one observation. The rearrangement links TRBV3-1 (or the pseudogene TRBV3-2) to TRBJ2-1, with 9 bases matching TRBD2. Trimming cost V 3 bases and J 7 bases; bases outside gene matches: 10. Per germline, CDR1 LGHDT and CDR2 YNNKEL (reference sequence). The CDR3 loop spans 16 amino acids. This CDR3 reads CASSHEREDPLNEQFF. The CDR3 coding sequence is TGTGCCAGCAGCCATGAGCGGGAGGACCCTCTAAATGAGCAGTTCTTC.

This chain links TRBV7-8 with TRBJ1-2; 8 nucleotides line up with TRBD1. V shed 3 bases, J shed 4 bases, and the junction held 7 bases outside the gene matches. Germline CDR1 reads SGHVS; CDR2 reads FQNEAQ. The CDR3 runs 15 residues. CDR3 protein: CASSLGTGPGYGYTF. CDR3 nucleotide sequence: TGTGCCAGCAGCTTGGGGACAGGCCCGGGCTATGGCTACACCTTC. The whole variable domain, filled in from reference TRBV7-8 and TRBJ1-2, reads GAGVSQSPRYKVAKRGQDVALRCDPISGHVSLFWYQQALGQGPEFLTYFQNEAQLDKSGLPSDRFFAERPEGSVSTLKIQRTQQEDSAVYLCASSLGTGPGYGYTFGSGTRLTVV.

The chain recombines TRBV6-5 with TRBJ1-2, with 8 bases that match TRBD1. J gave up 7 bases and V 6 bases, and 7 bases lay outside the gene matches. Germline assignment: CDR1 MNHEY and CDR2 SVGAGI. CDR3 size: 13 residues. The CDR3 loop is CASSRQGAFGYTF. The CDR3 nucleotides are TGTGCCAGCAGCCGGCAGGGGGCCTTTGGCTACACCTTC.

The DNA for the CDR3 is TGCAGCGTTCGACAGGGGTCGATCACAGATACGCAGTATTTT. Protein product: CSVRQGSITDTQYF. The rearrangement uses TRBV29-1 and TRBJ2-3; 8 positions match TRBD1. V shed 5 bases, J shed 2 bases, and the junction held 6 bases outside the gene matches. The germline V gene encodes CDR1 SQVTM and CDR2 ANQGSEA. This CDR3 is 14 amino acids long.

The chain uses TRBV6-6 and TRBJ1-5; 10 positions match TRBD1. The CDR3 is made up of 14 amino acids. V lost 7 bases, J lost 10 bases, and 10 bases stayed unmatched. Germline V CDR1 and CDR2: MNHNY, SVGAGI (reference sequence). The DNA of the CDR3 is TGTGCCAGCAATGCCGACAGGGGGCCATACCCCCAGCATTTT. It codes for CASNADRGPYPQHF.

The rearrangement joins TRBV7-2 to TRBJ2-5, with TRBD2 as a possible D gene (6 bases). This CDR3 is 16 amino acids long. CDR1 SGHTA and CDR2 FQGNSA come from the germline V gene. Trimming cost V 4 bases and J 5 bases, with 20 bases left between them. DNA for the CDR3: TGTGCCAGCAGCTCGCCGGGACTTGGGGCGAGGGAGACCCAGTACTTC. Its protein is CASSSPGLGARETQYF.

CDR3 DNA sequence: TGTGCCAGCAGTTACTTTAGCGGGAGTCCCTACAATGAGCAGTTCTTC. Residues: CASSYFSGSPYNEQFF. The chain employs TRBV6-5 and TRBJ2-1, with 9 bases that match TRBD2. This CDR3 has 16 residues. J lost 2 bases, V lost 1 base, and 3 bases had no gene match. Germline loops: CDR1 MNHEY, CDR2 SVGAGI.

The count of this clone is one. The chain employs TRBV5-4 and TRBJ2-7; 8 bases match TRBD1. The V segment lost 4 bases and the J segment 4 bases; nucleotides outside the gene matches: 4. The CDR3 loop spans 13 amino acids. CDR1 is SGHNT and CDR2 is YYREEE in the germline V gene (reference sequence). CDR3 sequence reads: CASSGQGVYEQYF. DNA of the CDR3: TGTGCCAGCAGCGGACAGGGTGTTTACGAGCAGTACTTC.

CDR3 in amino acids: CASSLEGRGARTF. CDR3 DNA sequence: TGTGCCAGCAGCTTAGAGGGCAGGGGAGCTAGAACCTTC. This chain uses TRBV7-9 with TRBJ1-2, with D maybe TRBD1 (6 bases). This CDR3 region has 13 residues. V lost 1 base and J 14 bases, leaving 17 bases between the germline ends. Germline V gene lookup returns CDR1 SEHNR and CDR2 FQNEAQ (reference sequence).

This rearrangement joins TRBV5-1 to TRBJ1-1; D perhaps matches TRBD1 (6 bases). Trimming cost V 3 bases and J 0 bases, with 9 bases left between them. This CDR3 contains 14 residues. Germline V gene lookup returns CDR1 SGHRS and CDR2 YFSETQ. The chain's CDR3 is CASSSDSLNTEAFF. In DNA, the CDR3 is TGCGCCAGCAGCTCGGACAGCCTGAACACTGAAGCTTTCTTT.